The 4 T cell receptor beta chains below all came from one sample that was sequenced in a study of cytomegalovirus exposure and HLA in healthy donors. 60 Vbeta and 13 Jbeta primers were used in PCR. The data were produced by immunoSEQ multiplex PCR, yet TCRdb's version contains in-frame clones alone and is incomplete. The sample holds some 200,000 clones; roughly three quarters are singletons and the top ten take approximately 0.4%. Sequencing was carried out using PBMCs. Receptors were obtained from a male donor in good health and CMV-seropositive.

V and J are TRBV19 and TRBJ1-2; 7 bases match TRBD1. Looked up from germline, CDR1 is LNHDA and CDR2 is SQIVND (reference sequence). J was trimmed by 6 bases and V by 10 bases; bases with no gene match: 14. This CDR3 comprises 14 residues. Here the CDR3 DNA reads TGTGCCACATCGAATCCGGGACAGAGGAATGGCTACACCTTC. Translation: CATSNPGQRNGYTF.

V usage is TRBV10-3 and J usage is TRBJ2-5, with a weak D call TRBD1 (5 bases). V lost 10 bases to trimming and J lost 5 bases, with 20 bases between them. CDR3 size: 14 residues. Looked up from germline, CDR1 is ENHRY and CDR2 is SYGVKD. CDR3 region: CATNHPGRGETQYF. The CDR3 DNA sequence: TGTGCCACTAACCATCCGGGTAGGGGCGAGACCCAGTACTTC.

V and J are TRBV4-1 and TRBJ1-5; no clear D gene. The V gene's germline CDR1 is MGHRA and CDR2 YSYEKL. The CDR3 has 15 residues. V was cut by 2 bases and J by 5 bases, with 13 bases left in between. The CDR3 spells CASSQHNTADQPQHF. The CDR3 DNA follows: TGCGCCAGCAGCCAACATAATACGGCGGATCAGCCCCAGCATTTT.

This chain joins TRBV6-1 and TRBJ2-7, with 8 bases identical to TRBD1. Germline V gene sequence: CDR1 MNHNS, CDR2 SASEGT. The J segment lost 3 bases and the V segment lost 5 bases, leaving 6 bases of the junction unmatched. The CDR3 spans 14 residues. CDR3 DNA sequence: TGTGCCAGCAGTCGTGCAGGGGGCGTCTACGAGCAGTACTTC. Translation gives CASSRAGGVYEQYF.